The sequence of this TCR beta chain was determined in a study of neurological immune-mediated disorders. This clonotype was observed at least ten times. MiXCR was run by TCRdb on the 5' RACE reads, yielding one entry per CDR3 protein. Here the sample spans some 37,000 distinct CDR3 sequences, 4% to 5.5% being singletons. The CDR3 totals 14 residues. Germline V CDR1 and CDR2: LGHNA, YNFKEQ. Trimming cost V 4 bases and J 0 bases; bases outside gene matches: 1. The clonotype comes from a man between 18 and 29 years old in good health. The specimen was CD4+ T cells from blood. V and J are TRBV4-2 and TRBJ2-3, with 7 bases matching TRBD2. The CDR3 DNA follows: TGTGCCAGCAGCCCTAGCGGCAGCACAGATACGCAGTATTTT. Translation gives CASSPSGSTDTQYF.